This TCR beta chain was identified in a study of blood T cell repertoires in COVID-19. The wider study: Acute and convalescent COVID-19 samples came from the United States, Italy and Spain.

Trimming removed 5 bases from V and 5 bases from J, with 13 bases in between. The CDR3 extends over 14 amino acids. CDR1 is MDHEN, CDR2 SYDVKM, per germline. Assay: immunoSEQ multiplex PCR; the TCRdb copy retains only in-frame clones and omits some. The repertoire includes 200,000 to 300,000 clones, 80% to 90% of them detected once, and 3.5% to 5% sits in the top ten. In its sample, this clone was seen many times. The origin of this receptor is a man in his sixties with acute or convalescent COVID-19. J is TRBJ1-5 and V is TRBV28; the D gene is possibly TRBD1 (6 bases). The specimen sequenced was peripheral blood. DNA of the CDR3: TGTGCCAGCAGTCCCTGGGGGGGCGATCAGCCCCAGCATTTT. Amino acid sequence: CASSPWGGDQPQHF.